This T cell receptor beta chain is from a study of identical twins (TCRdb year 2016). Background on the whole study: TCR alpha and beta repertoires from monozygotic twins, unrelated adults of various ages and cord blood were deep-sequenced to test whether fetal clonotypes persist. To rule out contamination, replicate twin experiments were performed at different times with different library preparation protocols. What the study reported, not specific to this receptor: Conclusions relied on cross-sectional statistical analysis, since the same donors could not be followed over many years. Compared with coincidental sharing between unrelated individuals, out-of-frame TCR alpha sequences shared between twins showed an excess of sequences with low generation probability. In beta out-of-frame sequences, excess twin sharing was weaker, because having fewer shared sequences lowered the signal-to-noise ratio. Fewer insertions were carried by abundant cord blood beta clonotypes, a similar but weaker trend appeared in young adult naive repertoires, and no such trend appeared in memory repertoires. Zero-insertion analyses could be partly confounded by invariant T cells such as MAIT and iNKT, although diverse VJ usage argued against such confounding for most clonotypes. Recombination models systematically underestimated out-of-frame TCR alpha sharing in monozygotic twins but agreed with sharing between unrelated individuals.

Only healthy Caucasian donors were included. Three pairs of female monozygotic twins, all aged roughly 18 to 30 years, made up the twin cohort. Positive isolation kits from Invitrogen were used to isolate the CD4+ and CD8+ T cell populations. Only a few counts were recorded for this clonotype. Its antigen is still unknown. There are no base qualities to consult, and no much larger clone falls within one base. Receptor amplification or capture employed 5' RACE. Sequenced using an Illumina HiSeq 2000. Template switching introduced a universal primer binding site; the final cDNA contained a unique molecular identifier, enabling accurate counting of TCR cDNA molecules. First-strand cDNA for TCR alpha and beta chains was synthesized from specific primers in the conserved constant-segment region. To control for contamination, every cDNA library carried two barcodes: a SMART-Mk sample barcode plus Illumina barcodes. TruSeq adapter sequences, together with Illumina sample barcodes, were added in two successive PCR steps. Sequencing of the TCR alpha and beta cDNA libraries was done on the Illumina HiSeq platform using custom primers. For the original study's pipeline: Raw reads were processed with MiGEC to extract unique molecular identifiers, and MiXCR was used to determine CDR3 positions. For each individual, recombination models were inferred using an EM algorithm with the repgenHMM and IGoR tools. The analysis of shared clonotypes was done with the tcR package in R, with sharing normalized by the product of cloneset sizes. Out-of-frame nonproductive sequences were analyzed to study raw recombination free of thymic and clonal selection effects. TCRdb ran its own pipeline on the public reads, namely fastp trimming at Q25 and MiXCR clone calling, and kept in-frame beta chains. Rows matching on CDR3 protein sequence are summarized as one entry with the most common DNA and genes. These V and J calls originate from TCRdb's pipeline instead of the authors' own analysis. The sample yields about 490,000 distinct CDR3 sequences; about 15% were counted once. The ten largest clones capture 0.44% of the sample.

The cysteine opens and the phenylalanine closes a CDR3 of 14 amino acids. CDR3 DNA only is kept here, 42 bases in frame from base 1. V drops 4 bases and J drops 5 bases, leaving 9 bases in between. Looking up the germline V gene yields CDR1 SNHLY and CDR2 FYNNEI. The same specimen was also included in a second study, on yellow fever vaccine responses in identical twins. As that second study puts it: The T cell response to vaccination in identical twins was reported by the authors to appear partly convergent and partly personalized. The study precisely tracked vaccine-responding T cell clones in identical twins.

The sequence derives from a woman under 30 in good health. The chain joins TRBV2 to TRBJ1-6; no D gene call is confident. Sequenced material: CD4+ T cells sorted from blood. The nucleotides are TGTGCCAGCAGTGGTCAGGTGGATAATTCACCCCTCCACTTT. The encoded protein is CASSGQVDNSPLHF. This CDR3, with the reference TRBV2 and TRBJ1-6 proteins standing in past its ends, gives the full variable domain EPEVTQTPSHQVTQMGQEVILRCVPISNHLYFYWYRQILGQKVEFLVSFYNNEISEKSEIFDDQFSVERPDGSNFTLKIRSTKLEDSAMYFCASSGQVDNSPLHFGNGTRLTVT.